The 28 T cell receptor beta chains below come from one sample, sequenced in a study of cytomegalovirus exposure and HLA in healthy donors (dated by TCRdb to the late 2010s). To prepare the library, the immunoSEQ multiplex PCR assay was applied. In its TCRdb copy, this immuneACCESS table keeps in-frame sequences only and misses some clones. Where compared with another copy, unresolved V genes explain less than half of these, and the others have no known cause. The sample table contains about 160,000 clones; only one count was recorded for 86% of them. 2% to 2.5% of the sample is held by the ten biggest clonotypes. Input material: PBMCs. These receptors all come from a young woman in good health and CMV-seronegative.

The chain employs TRBV2 and TRBJ1-1; no reliable D call. This CDR3 is built from 14 residues. Trimming shortened V by 8 bases and J by 1 base, and 14 bases separated the two germline ends. Germline lookup yields CDR1 SNHLY and CDR2 FYNNEI. The CDR3 sequence is CASHYAPENTEAFF. The CDR3 DNA sequence: TGTGCCAGCCACTACGCGCCGGAGAACACTGAAGCTTTCTTT. The complete variable domain, with remaining parts taken from reference TRBV2 and TRBJ1-1, reads EPEVTQTPSHQVTQMGQEVILRCVPISNHLYFYWYRQILGQKVEFLVSFYNNEISEKSEIFDDQFSVERPDGSNFTLKIRSTKLEDSAMYFCASHYAPENTEAFFGQGTRLTVV.

The rearrangement joins TRBV4-3 to TRBJ1-2; TRBD1 matches 11 bases. The V gene's germline CDR1 is LGHNA and CDR2 YSLEER. V lost 3 bases to trimming and J lost 8 bases; unmatched junction nucleotides: 11. The CDR3 consists of 16 residues. The CDR3 here is CASSQGTGTGGSGYTF. The CDR3 nucleotides are TGCGCCAGCAGCCAGGGTACCGGGACAGGGGGTAGCGGCTACACCTTC.

The DNA of the CDR3 is TGTGCCAGCCGACCGGCTAGTGGCTACGAGCAGTACTTC. Amino acids: CASRPASGYEQYF. The chain joins TRBV7-6 to TRBJ2-5; the D is unclear. The end of the DNA fits TRBJ2-7 better, so the J call may be wrong. Germline lookup yields CDR1 SGHVS and CDR2 FNYEAQ. The CDR3 extends over 13 amino acids.

This chain's CDR3 is CASSQDSGQLNAEAFF. The CDR3 bases are TGCGCCAGCAGCCAAGATTCCGGACAGCTAAACGCTGAAGCTTTCTTT. The J gene is TRBJ1-1, the V gene TRBV4-1, with a weak D call TRBD1 (6 bases). The CDR3 runs 16 residues. Germline values: CDR1 MGHRA, CDR2 YSYEKL. V lost 0 bases and J lost 6, with 17 bases in between.

This chain uses TRBV4-3 with TRBJ1-2; a possible D gene is TRBD1 (5 bases). This CDR3 spans 16 amino acids. Trimming shortened V by 0 bases and J by 3 bases, and 14 bases separated the two germline ends. Looked up from germline, CDR1 is LGHNA and CDR2 is YSLEER. CDR3 loop: CASSQDLSRAYYGYTF. DNA for the CDR3: TGCGCCAGCAGCCAAGACCTAAGCAGGGCTTACTATGGCTACACCTTC.

This clone was observed once. The chain uses TRBV7-6 and TRBJ2-2; no clear D gene. Germline CDR1 and CDR2: SGHVS and FNYEAQ. The CDR3 spans 14 residues. V was trimmed by 1 base and J by 5 bases, leaving 8 bases between them. DNA for the CDR3: TGTGCCAGCAGCTTAGGGAGAGGAACCGGGGAGCTGTTTTTT. It yields the protein CASSLGRGTGELFF. Based on the CDR3 plus reference TRBV7-6 and TRBJ2-2, the full variable domain is GAGVSQSPRYKVTKRGQDVALRCDPISGHVSLYWYRQALGQGPEFLTYFNYEAQQDKSGLPNDRFSAERPEGSISTLTIQRTEQRDSAMYRCASSLGRGTGELFFGEGSRLTVL.

The V and J genes are TRBV5-4 and TRBJ2-7; TRBD2 matches 7 bases. The CDR3 extends over 14 amino acids. In germline, CDR1 is SGHNT, CDR2 YYREEE (reference sequence). After removal of 4 bases from V and 0 bases from J, the junction contained 4 bases not matched to a gene. CDR3 sequence reads: CASSLGGSSYEQYF. CDR3 in DNA: TGTGCCAGCAGCCTGGGCGGGAGCTCCTACGAGCAGTACTTC. Drawing the rest from reference TRBV5-4 and TRBJ2-7, the complete variable domain is ETGVTQSPTHLIKTRGQQVTLRCSSQSGHNTVSWYQQALGQGPQFIFQYYREEENGRGNFPPRFSGLQFPNYSSELNVNALELDDSALYLCASSLGGSSYEQYFGPGTRLTVT.

Comment on this clone: Other DNA sequences in the sample encode the same CDR3. V gene TRBV7-2 combines with J gene TRBJ1-1; tentative D call: TRBD1 (6 bases). This CDR3 region has 13 residues. The V gene's germline CDR1 is SGHTA and CDR2 FQGNSA. The ends were cut back, 5 bases at V and 1 base at J, with 8 bases in the middle. CDR3 residues: CASSPQGNTEAFF. The CDR3 region has the DNA TGTGCCAGCAGCCCACAGGGGAACACTGAAGCTTTCTTT. The variable domain in full, completed from reference TRBV7-2 and TRBJ1-1, reads GAGVSQSPSNKVTEKGKDVELRCDPISGHTALYWYRQSLGQGLEFLIYFQGNSAPDKSGLPSDRFSAERTGGSVSTLTIQRTQQEDSAVYLCASSPQGNTEAFFGQGTRLTVV.

The V gene is TRBV27, the J gene TRBJ2-3; D possibly corresponds to TRBD2 (6 bases). Germline CDR1 MNHEY, CDR2 SMNVEV (reference sequence). Deletions cut 7 bases from V and 6 bases from J, with 14 bases between. This CDR3 spans 13 amino acids. The CDR3 DNA follows: TGTGCCAGCATTAAAGGAGCGGGTGATACGCAGTATTTT. This codes for CASIKGAGDTQYF.

The chain couples TRBV7-8 to TRBJ1-5, with TRBD1 matching 9 bases. The CDR3 runs to 20 residues. Germline assignment: CDR1 SGHVS and CDR2 FQNEAQ. Germline trimming cut 3 bases from V and 5 bases from J; bases unmatched to any gene: 20. CDR3 loop: CASSLRLRGPGQGGDQPQHF. The DNA of the CDR3 is TGTGCCAGCAGCTTGAGACTTCGTGGCCCGGGACAGGGAGGGGATCAGCCCCAGCATTTT.

V and J are TRBV15 and TRBJ2-7; possible D gene TRBD2, 6 bases. CDR1 and CDR2 from the germline V gene are LNHNV and YYDKDF (reference sequence). Deletions cut 5 bases from V and 3 bases from J, with 14 bases between. The CDR3 covers 14 residues. The CDR3 protein is CATSWRASDYEQYF. CDR3 sequence (DNA): TGTGCCACCAGCTGGAGGGCCTCGGACTACGAGCAGTACTTC.

CDR3 region: CATSGLTGGRETQYF. In nucleotides, the CDR3 is TGTGCCACCAGCGGATTGACAGGGGGCAGGGAGACCCAGTACTTC. The rearrangement links TRBV15 to TRBJ2-5; 10 nucleotides line up with TRBD1. This CDR3 comprises 15 residues. V was clipped by 5 bases and J by 5 bases; unmatched bases: 8. Germline V lookup: CDR1 LNHNV, CDR2 YYDKDF (reference sequence).

V and J are TRBV19 and TRBJ1-5; 8 bases agree with TRBD1. Looked up from germline, CDR1 is LNHDA and CDR2 is SQIVND (reference sequence). V trimming: 6 bases; J trimming: 7 bases; junction bases outside the gene matches: 8. The CDR3 is made up of 14 amino acids. The CDR3 reads CASSLLTGDQPQHF. The CDR3 region has the DNA TGTGCCAGTAGCCTATTGACAGGGGACCAGCCCCAGCATTTT.

This clone showed up just a few times. The chain uses TRBV7-2 and TRBJ2-3; 8 bases are shared with TRBD1. This CDR3 comprises 15 residues. Germline loops: CDR1 SGHTA, CDR2 FQGNSA. J gave up 5 bases and V 1 base, and 5 bases lay outside the gene matches. CDR3 nucleotide sequence: TGTGCCAGCAGCTTAGGGGCAGGGGGCGGAGATACGCAGTATTTT. Translating gives CASSLGAGGGDTQYF.

The genes are TRBV4-3 and TRBJ2-1; 8 bases align to TRBD2. V shed 3 bases, J shed 5 bases, and the junction held 9 bases outside the gene matches. From germline, CDR1 is LGHNA and CDR2 YSLEER. The CDR3 is made up of 16 amino acids. The CDR3 reads CASSQGQAGAHNEQFF. The CDR3 nucleotides read TGCGCCAGCAGCCAGGGCCAAGCGGGAGCACACAATGAGCAGTTCTTC.

The chain has TRBV29-1 and TRBJ1-2, with a possible D match to TRBD1 (5 bases). The CDR3 covers 11 residues. From germline, CDR1 is SQVTM and CDR2 ANQGSEA. The V end was cut by 4 bases, the J end by 8 bases, with 11 bases between. The CDR3 DNA is TGCAGCGTTGTAGGGGCAGAGGGCTACACCTTC. Its protein product is CSVVGAEGYTF.

The chain carries TRBV6-5 and TRBJ2-1, with 7 bases lining up with TRBD1. V shed 4 bases and J 3 bases; nucleotides not matched to a gene: 6. CDR3 size: 15 residues. Germline loops: CDR1 MNHEY, CDR2 SVGAGI. CDR3 in amino acids: CASSSRGLNYNEQFF. CDR3 bases: TGTGCCAGCAGTTCCAGGGGGTTGAACTACAATGAGCAGTTCTTC.

The chain has TRBV27 and TRBJ1-1, with 9 bases matching TRBD1. V lost 9 bases to trimming and J lost 6 bases; unmatched junction nucleotides: 20. Looked up from germline, CDR1 is MNHEY and CDR2 is SMNVEV (reference sequence). CDR3 size: 17 residues. CDR3 in DNA: TGTGCCAGTCCCCCATTCGGGACAGGGAACGCCGACTCTGAAGCTTTCTTT. Amino acids: CASPPFGTGNADSEAFF.

V usage is TRBV5-6 and J usage is TRBJ2-1; TRBD2 matches 7 bases. The germline gives CDR1 SGHDT, CDR2 YYEEEE. The CDR3 runs to 15 residues. J gave up 15 bases and V 2 bases, and 17 bases lay outside the gene matches. In DNA form, the CDR3 reads TGTGCCAGCAGCTTTAAAGCGGGGTTCCCTTACCTACCGTTCTTC. Translated, it gives CASSFKAGFPYLPFF. The full variable domain, in which reference TRBV5-6 and TRBJ2-1 provide the parts outside the CDR3, is DAGVTQSPTHLIKTRGQQVTLRCSPKSGHDTVSWYQQALGQGPQFIFQYYEEEERQRGNFPDRFSGHQFPNYSSELNVNALLLGDSALYLCASSFKAGFPYLPFFGPGTRLTVL.

The V gene is TRBV6-1, the J gene TRBJ2-3; 7 nucleotides agree with TRBD2. The germline V gene has CDR1 MNHNS and CDR2 SASEGT. The CDR3 contains 16 residues. The V gene end was trimmed by 3 bases and the J gene end by 3 bases; junction bases not matched to a gene: 9. The CDR3 here is CASSERGLGGTDTQYF. CDR3 coding DNA: TGTGCCAGCAGTGAGAGGGGCCTCGGGGGGACAGATACGCAGTATTTT.

The V gene is TRBV13, the J gene TRBJ2-7, with D tentatively TRBD1 (5 bases). V dropped 2 bases and J dropped 1 base, with 9 bases sitting between them. CDR1 is PRHDT, CDR2 FYEKMQ, per germline (reference sequence). The CDR3 spans 14 residues. The CDR3 loop reads CASSLQGSSYEQYF. The CDR3 bases are TGTGCCAGCAGCTTACAGGGTTCTTCCTACGAGCAGTACTTC.

V is TRBV9 and J is TRBJ1-2; 7 nucleotides align to TRBD1. Germline V gene data show CDR1 as SGDLS and CDR2 as YYNGEE. The J segment lost 7 bases and the V segment lost 0 bases, leaving 6 bases of the junction unmatched. The CDR3 length is 14 residues. This CDR3 is CASSVGQGQAGYTF. The DNA of the CDR3 is TGTGCCAGCAGCGTAGGACAGGGTCAGGCTGGCTACACCTTC.

This clone was picked up one time. The chain carries TRBV11-3 and TRBJ2-5; 12 nucleotides line up with TRBD1. With V trimmed by 1 base and J by 4 bases, 13 bases remained unmatched. There are 19 residues in the CDR3. Germline V lookup: CDR1 SGHNT, CDR2 YENEEA. The CDR3 here is CASSLGLPGQGATRETQYF. The CDR3 DNA reads TGTGCCAGCAGCTTAGGGCTTCCGGGACAGGGGGCAACTCGAGAGACCCAGTACTTC.

V and J are TRBV10-3 and TRBJ2-2, with 8 bases lining up with TRBD1. With 6 bases clipped from V and 9 bases from J, the junction kept 9 bases outside the gene matches. This CDR3 is 14 amino acids long. Germline V gene data show CDR1 as ENHRY and CDR2 as SYGVKD. CDR3 sequence: CAIRMGQESRELFF. In DNA form, the CDR3 reads TGTGCCATCAGGATGGGACAGGAGTCCCGGGAGCTGTTTTTT.

This sequence joins TRBV20-1 and TRBJ2-3; D is perhaps TRBD2 (6 bases). This CDR3 is built from 11 residues. Trimming cost V 3 bases and J 9 bases, with 10 bases left between them. In germline, CDR1 is DFQATT, CDR2 SNEGSKA (reference sequence). The CDR3, as DNA: TGCAGTGCTAGGGGACTCGACACGCAGTATTTT. Translation gives CSARGLDTQYF.

Of note for this clone: An end of the junction differs from the germline gene, which may be a read error. This chain connects TRBV30 to TRBJ2-5, with D possibly being TRBD2 (6 bases). Germline V gives CDR1 GTSNPN, CDR2 SVGIG (reference sequence). CDR3 length: 11 amino acids. The CDR3 spells CSLEGLKTQYF. DNA of the CDR3: TGCTCATTGGAGGGGTTAAAGACCCAGTACTTC.

The chain employs TRBV27 and TRBJ2-1; 11 bases are shared with TRBD2. Germline V gene data show CDR1 as MNHEY and CDR2 as SMNVEV (reference sequence). The junction had 6 bases not matched to a gene; V was cut back by 7 bases and J by 4 bases. There are 15 residues in the CDR3. This chain's CDR3 is CASTHGTSGYNEQFF. The CDR3 nucleotides are TGTGCCAGCACCCACGGGACTAGCGGTTACAATGAGCAGTTCTTC.

This chain joins TRBV30 and TRBJ2-7; possibly TRBD1 for D (5 bases). This CDR3 region has 15 residues. CDR1 is GTSNPN, CDR2 SVGIG, per germline (reference sequence). V gave up 4 bases and J gave up 0 bases, with 16 bases separating them. The CDR3 sequence: CAWKVPRGTSYEQYF. In DNA form, the CDR3 reads TGTGCCTGGAAGGTCCCTAGGGGCACCTCCTACGAGCAGTACTTC. Full variable domain (missing parts from reference TRBV30 and TRBJ2-7): SQTIHQWPATLVQPVGSPLSLECTVEGTSNPNLYWYRQAAGRGLQLLFYSVGIGQISSEVPQNLSASRPQDRQFILSSKKLLLSDSGFYLCAWKVPRGTSYEQYFGPGTRLTVT.